The clone carrying this TCR beta chain was recorded many times. Its antigen is not known. Time point in this sample: newly diagnosed GD, antithyroid drugs for less than 3 months. Isolated PBMC RNA provided the starting material for the TCR library. This record belongs to a study of regulatory T cells in long-lasting Graves disease. The germline CDR1 and CDR2 sequences are DFQATT and SNEGSKA (reference sequence). This CDR3 is built from 16 residues. The V gene end was trimmed by 2 bases and the J gene end by 1 base; junction bases not matched to a gene: 7. Researchers made TCR beta libraries by using iRepertoire HTBI primers and running Arm-PCR on CDR3 regions. MiXCR was run by TCRdb on the multiplex PCR reads, yielding one entry per CDR3 protein. The sample has more than 450,000 distinct CDR3 sequences; around 12% are singletons. Broader study findings: Gene preferences differed: TRBV28, TRBJ1-2, TRBJ2-5 in persistent cases.

These data were likewise used in another study, on T cells in Graves' hyperthyroidism and ophthalmopathy. That study adds: Across 18 months, stable Graves' hyperthyroidism was marked by no progression to ophthalmopathy.

Specimen: peripheral blood mononuclear cells (PBMCs), collected at new diagnosis, from a patient treated with antithyroid drugs. V and J are TRBV20-1 and TRBJ2-1, with 8 bases fitting TRBD2. This sequence originates from a woman aged 25 to 39 with Graves disease. Here the CDR3 reads CSARMVGTRSYNEQFF. The DNA of the CDR3 is TGCAGTGCTAGAATGGTGGGGACTAGGTCCTACAATGAGCAGTTCTTC.